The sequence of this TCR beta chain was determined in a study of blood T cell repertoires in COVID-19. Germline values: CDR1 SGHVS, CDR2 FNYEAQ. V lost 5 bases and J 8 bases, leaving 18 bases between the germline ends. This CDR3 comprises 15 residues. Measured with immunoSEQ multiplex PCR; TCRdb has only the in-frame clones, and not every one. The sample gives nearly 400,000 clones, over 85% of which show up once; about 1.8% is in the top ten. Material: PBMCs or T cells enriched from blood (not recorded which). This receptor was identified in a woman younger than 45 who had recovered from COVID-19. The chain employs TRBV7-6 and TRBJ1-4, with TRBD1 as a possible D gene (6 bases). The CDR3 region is CASSPSQGIGEKLFF. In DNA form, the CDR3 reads TGTGCCAGCAGCCCGTCACAGGGAATCGGGGAAAAACTGTTTTTT.